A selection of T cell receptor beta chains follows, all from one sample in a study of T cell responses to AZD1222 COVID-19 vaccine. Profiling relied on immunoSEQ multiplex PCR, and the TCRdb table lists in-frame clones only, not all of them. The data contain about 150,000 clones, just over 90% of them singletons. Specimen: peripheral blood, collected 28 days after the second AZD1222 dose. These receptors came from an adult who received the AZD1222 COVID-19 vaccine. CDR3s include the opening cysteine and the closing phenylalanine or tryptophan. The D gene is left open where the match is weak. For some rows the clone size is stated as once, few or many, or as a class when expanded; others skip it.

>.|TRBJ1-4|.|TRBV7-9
TGTGCCAGCAGCTTAGTAGGGGCAACTAATGAAAAACTGTTTTTT
CASSLVGATNEKLFF
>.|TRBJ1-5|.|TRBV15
TGTGCCACCAGCCGTACCACCAGGCCCGCTGGGGATCAGCCCCAGCATTTT
CATSRTTRPAGDQPQHF
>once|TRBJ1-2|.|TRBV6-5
TGTGCCAGCAGTTACGATCTGAACTATGGCTACACCTTC
CASSYDLNYGYTF
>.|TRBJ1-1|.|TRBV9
TGTGCCAGCAGCGTAGTAGACGGCGAGGCTTTCTTT
CASSVVDGEAFF
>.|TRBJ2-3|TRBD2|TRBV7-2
TGTGCCAGCAGCTTAGGGGCTAGCGGATCTAGCACAGATACGCAGTATTTT
CASSLGASGSSTDTQYF
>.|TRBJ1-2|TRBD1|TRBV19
TGTGCCAGTAGTACTCCGGACAGGCCTTTCTATGGCTACACCTTC
CASSTPDRPFYGYTF
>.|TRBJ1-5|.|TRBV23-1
TGCGCCAGCAGTCATTCAACAGGGAGGGAAAAACAGCCCCAGCATTTT
CASSHSTGREKQPQHF
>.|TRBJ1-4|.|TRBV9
TGTGCCAGCTCCCTGGGGCAGGGGCGCACTAATGAAAAACTGTTTTTT
CASSLGQGRTNEKLFF
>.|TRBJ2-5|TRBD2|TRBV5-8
TGTGCCAGCAGCCGGCGGGGGAGTGCAGAGACCCAGTACTTC
CASSRRGSAETQYF
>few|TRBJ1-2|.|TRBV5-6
TGTGCCAGCAGCGCCCGACAAGCCTATGGCTACACCTTC
CASSARQAYGYTF
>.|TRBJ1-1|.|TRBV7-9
TGTGCCAGCAGCTCTCCACATCGACCAACTGAAGCTTTCTTT
CASSSPHRPTEAFF
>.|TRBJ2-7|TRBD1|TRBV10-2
TGCGCCAGCAGTCTAATGGGACAGAAAGGCGAGCAGTACTTC
CASSLMGQKGEQYF
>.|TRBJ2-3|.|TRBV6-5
TGTGCCAGCAGTTACTCGAGGATAGCGGTGGATACGCAGTATTTT
CASSYSRIAVDTQYF
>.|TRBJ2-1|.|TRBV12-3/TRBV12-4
TGTGCCAGCAGTCAAGGAGGTTACAATGAGCAGTTCTTC
CASSQGGYNEQFF
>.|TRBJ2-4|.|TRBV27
TGTGCCAGCAGTTCGCAGAACCTTCGGAACATTCAGTACTTC
CASSSQNLRNIQYF
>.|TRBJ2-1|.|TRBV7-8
TGTGCCAGCAGCTTAGGAGGCTCCTACAATGAGCAGTTCTTC
CASSLGGSYNEQFF
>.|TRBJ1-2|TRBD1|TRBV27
TGTGCCAGCAGGGATCCGGGACAGGGGGGCATGGGCTACACCTTC
CASRDPGQGGMGYTF
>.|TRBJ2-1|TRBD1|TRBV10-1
TGCGCCAGCAGTCTACAGGGGAGCTCCTACAATGAGCAGTTCTTC
CASSLQGSSYNEQFF
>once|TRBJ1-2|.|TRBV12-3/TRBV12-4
TGTGCCAGCTCCGGACAACCGTACTATGGCTACACCTTC
CASSGQPYYGYTF
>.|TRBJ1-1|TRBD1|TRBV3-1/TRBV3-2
TGTGCCAGCAGCCAAGTTGGGACAGGGGCCCCTGAAGCTTTCTTT
CASSQVGTGAPEAFF